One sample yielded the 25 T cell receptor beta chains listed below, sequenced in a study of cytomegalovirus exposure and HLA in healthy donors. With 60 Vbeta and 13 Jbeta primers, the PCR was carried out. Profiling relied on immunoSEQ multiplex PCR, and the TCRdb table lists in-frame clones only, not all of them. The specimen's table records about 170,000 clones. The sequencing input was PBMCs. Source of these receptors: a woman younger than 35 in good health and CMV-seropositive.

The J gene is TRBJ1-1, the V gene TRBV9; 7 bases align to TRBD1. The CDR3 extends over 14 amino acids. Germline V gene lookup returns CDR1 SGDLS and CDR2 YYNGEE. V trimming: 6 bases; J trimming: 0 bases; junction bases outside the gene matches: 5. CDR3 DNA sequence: TGTGCCAGCACCGCCCAGGGGGTGAACACTGAAGCTTTCTTT. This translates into CASTAQGVNTEAFF.

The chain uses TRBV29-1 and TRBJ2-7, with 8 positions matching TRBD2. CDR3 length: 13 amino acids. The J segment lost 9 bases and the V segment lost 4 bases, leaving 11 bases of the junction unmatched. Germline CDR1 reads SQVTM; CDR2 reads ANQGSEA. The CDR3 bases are TGCAGCGTTGGAGCGGGAGAGGTGCGTTGGCAGTACTTC. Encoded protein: CSVGAGEVRWQYF.

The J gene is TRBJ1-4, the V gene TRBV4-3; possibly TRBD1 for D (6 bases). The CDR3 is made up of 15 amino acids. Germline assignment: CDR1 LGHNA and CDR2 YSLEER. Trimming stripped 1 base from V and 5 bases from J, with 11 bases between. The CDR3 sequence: CASSQGGRGNEKLFF. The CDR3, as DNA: TGCGCCAGCAGCCAAGGAGGCAGGGGAAATGAAAAACTGTTTTTT.

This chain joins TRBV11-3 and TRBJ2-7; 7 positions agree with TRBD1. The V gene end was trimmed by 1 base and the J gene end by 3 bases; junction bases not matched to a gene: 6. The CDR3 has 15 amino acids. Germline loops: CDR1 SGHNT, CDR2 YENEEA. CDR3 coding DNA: TGTGCCAGCAGCTTAGGTGGGACAGCTAACTACGAGCAGTACTTC. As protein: CASSLGGTANYEQYF. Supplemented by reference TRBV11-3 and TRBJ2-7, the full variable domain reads EAGVVQSPRYKIIEKKQPVAFWCNPISGHNTLYWYLQNLGQGPELLIRYENEEAVDDSQLPKDRFSAERLKGVDSTLKIQPAELGDSAVYLCASSLGGTANYEQYFGPGTRLTVT.

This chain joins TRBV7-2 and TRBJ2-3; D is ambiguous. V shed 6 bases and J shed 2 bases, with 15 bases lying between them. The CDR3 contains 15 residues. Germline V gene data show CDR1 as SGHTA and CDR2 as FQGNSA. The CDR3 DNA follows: TGTGCCAGCAGTCGTAGAGAGCTCCTCACAGATACGCAGTATTTT. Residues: CASSRRELLTDTQYF.

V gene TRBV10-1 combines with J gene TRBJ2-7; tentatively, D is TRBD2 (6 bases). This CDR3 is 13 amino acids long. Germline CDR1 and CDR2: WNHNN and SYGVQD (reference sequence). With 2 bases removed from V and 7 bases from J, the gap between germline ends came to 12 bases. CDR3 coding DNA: TGCGCCAGCAGTGAGCCCGGGGCGGGGGAGCAGTACTTC. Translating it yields CASSEPGAGEQYF.

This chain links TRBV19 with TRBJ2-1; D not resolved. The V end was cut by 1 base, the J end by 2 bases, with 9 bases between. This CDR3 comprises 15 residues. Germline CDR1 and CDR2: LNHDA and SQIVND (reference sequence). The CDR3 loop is CASSIGAVTYNEQFF. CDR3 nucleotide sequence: TGTGCCAGTAGTATAGGGGCAGTCACCTACAATGAGCAGTTCTTC.

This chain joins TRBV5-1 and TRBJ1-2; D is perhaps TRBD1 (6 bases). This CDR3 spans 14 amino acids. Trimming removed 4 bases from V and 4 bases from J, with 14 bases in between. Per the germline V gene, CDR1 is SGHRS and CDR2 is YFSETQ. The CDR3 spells CASSPLDRIYGYTF. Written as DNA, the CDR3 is TGCGCCAGCAGCCCGTTAGACAGGATCTATGGCTACACCTTC.

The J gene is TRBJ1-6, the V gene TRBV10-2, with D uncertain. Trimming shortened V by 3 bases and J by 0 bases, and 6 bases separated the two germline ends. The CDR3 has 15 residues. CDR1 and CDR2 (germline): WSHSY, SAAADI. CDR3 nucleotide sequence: TGCGCCAGCAGTGAAGGGAGCTCCTATAATTCACCCCTCCACTTT. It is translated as CASSEGSSYNSPLHF.

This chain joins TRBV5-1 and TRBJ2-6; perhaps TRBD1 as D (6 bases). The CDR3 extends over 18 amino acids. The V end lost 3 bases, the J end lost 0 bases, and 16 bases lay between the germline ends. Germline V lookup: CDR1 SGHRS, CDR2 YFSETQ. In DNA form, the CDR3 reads TGCGCCAGCAGCTACCGTCTGGGGGCGGACTCTGGGGCCAACGTCCTGACTTTC. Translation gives CASSYRLGADSGANVLTF.

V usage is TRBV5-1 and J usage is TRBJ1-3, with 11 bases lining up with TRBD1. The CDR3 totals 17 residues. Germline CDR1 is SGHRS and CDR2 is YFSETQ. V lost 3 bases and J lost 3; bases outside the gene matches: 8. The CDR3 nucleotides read TGCGCCAGCAGCTCCGGACAGGGGGCAAGCGTTGGAAACACCATATATTTT. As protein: CASSSGQGASVGNTIYF.

The CDR3 spells CASSTRGSGANVLTF. CDR3 coding DNA: TGTGCCAGCAGCACCAGGGGCTCTGGGGCCAACGTCCTGACTTTC. This chain connects TRBV5-5 to TRBJ2-6, with D possibly matching TRBD1 (6 bases). The CDR3 consists of 15 residues. Trimming took off 4 bases at V and 0 bases at J, with 8 bases between the two ends. Germline loops: CDR1 SGHKS, CDR2 YYEKEE (reference sequence).

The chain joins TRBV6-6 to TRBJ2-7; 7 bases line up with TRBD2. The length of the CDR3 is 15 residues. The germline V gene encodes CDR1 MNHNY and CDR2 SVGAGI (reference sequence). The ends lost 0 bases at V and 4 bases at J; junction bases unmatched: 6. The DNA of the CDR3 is TGTGCCAGCAGTTACTCCGTCGGGGAGGGATACGAGCAGTACTTC. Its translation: CASSYSVGEGYEQYF.

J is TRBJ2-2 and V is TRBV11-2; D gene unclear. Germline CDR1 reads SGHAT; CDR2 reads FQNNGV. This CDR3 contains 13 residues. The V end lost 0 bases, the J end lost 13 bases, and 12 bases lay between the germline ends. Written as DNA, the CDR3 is TGTGCCAGCAGCTTAGATGGCGTTACAGTGCTGTTTTTT. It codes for CASSLDGVTVLFF.

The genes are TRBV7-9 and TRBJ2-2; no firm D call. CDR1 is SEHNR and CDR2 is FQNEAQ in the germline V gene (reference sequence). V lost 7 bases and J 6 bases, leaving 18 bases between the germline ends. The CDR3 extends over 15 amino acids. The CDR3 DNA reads TGTGCCAGCACCCTAAGAAACAGTCCGGCCGGGGAGCTGTTTTTT. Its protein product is CASTLRNSPAGELFF.

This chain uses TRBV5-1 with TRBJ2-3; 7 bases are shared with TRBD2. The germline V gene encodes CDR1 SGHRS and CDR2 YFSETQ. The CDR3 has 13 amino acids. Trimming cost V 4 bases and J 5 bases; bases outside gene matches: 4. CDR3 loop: CASSGRAGDTQYF. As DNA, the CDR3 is TGCGCCAGCAGCGGGAGGGCCGGAGATACGCAGTATTTT.

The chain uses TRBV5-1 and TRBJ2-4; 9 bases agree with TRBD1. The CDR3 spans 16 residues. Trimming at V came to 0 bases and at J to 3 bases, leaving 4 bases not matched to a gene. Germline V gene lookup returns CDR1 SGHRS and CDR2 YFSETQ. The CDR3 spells CASSLGQGDVKNIQYF. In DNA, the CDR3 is TGCGCCAGCAGCTTGGGACAGGGGGATGTCAAAAACATTCAGTACTTC.

CDR3 residues: CASSIEETQYF. The CDR3 DNA is TGTGCCAGCAGCATAGAAGAGACCCAGTACTTC. The V gene is TRBV14, the J gene TRBJ2-5, with unresolved D. Per the germline V gene, CDR1 is SGHDN and CDR2 is FVKESK. Trimming removed 5 bases from V and 3 bases from J, with 4 bases in between. This CDR3 is built from 11 residues.

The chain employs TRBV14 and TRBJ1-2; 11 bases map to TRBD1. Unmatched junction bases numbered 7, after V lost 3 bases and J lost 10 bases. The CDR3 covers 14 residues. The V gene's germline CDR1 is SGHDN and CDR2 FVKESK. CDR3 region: CASSHWDRGALYTF. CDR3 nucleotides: TGTGCCAGCAGCCATTGGGACAGGGGGGCACTCTACACCTTC.

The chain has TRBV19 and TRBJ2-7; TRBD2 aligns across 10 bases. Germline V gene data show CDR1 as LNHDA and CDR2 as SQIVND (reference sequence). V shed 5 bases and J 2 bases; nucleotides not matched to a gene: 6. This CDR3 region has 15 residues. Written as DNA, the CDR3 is TGTGCCAGTAGTGTTAGCGGGAGGCGCACCTACGAGCAGTACTTC. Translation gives CASSVSGRRTYEQYF.

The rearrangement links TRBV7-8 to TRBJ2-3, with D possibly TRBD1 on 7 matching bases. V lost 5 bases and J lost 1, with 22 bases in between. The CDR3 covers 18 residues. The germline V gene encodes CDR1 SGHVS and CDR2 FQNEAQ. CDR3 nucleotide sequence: TGTGCCAGCAGCCTACTACACACGACAGGGAGGCGCACAGATACGCAGTATTTT. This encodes CASSLLHTTGRRTDTQYF.

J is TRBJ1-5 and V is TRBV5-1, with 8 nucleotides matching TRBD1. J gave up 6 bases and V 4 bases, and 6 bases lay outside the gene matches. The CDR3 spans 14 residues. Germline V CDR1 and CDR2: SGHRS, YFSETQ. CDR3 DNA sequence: TGCGCCAGCAGCCCCGGACAGGGCGGTCAGCCCCAGCATTTT. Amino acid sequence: CASSPGQGGQPQHF.

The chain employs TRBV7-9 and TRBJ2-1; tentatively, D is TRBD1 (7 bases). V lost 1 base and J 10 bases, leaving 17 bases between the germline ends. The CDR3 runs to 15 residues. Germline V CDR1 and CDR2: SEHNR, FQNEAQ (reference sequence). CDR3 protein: CASSLVPGVGGEQFF. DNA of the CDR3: TGTGCCAGCAGCTTAGTTCCGGGAGTAGGGGGCGAGCAGTTCTTC.

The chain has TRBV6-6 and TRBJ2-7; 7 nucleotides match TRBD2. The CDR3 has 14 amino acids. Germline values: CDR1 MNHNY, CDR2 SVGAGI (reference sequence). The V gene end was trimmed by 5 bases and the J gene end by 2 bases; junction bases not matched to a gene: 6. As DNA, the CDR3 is TGTGCCAGCAGTGGAAGCGGGGAAGCCTACGAGCAGTACTTC. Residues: CASSGSGEAYEQYF.

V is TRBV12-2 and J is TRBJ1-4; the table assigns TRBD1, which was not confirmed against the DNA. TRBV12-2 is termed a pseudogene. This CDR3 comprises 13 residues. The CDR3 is CASRSVSNEKLFF. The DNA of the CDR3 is TGTGCAAGTCGCTCCGTCAGTAATGAAAAACTGTTTTTT.